This T cell receptor (beta chain) was documented in a study of HIV-infected children after antiretroviral therapy interruption (dated 2019 in TCRdb). About the full investigation: Eight children, all with CD4+ count above 500 and viral load below 50 copies/ml, were included, of whom four were on planned treatment interruption and four were on continuous treatment. Alongside measurements of thymic output, the study compared TCR repertoires of children on planned treatment interruption with TCR repertoires of children on continuous antiretroviral treatment. A median age of approximately 9.8 years was recorded in the interruption group, and a median age of around 8 years was recorded in the continuous treatment group. In the interruption arm, samples were obtained at week 0, week 12, end of interruption (week 24 or 48), and about 3 years after study end. For the continuous-treatment arm, samples from the corresponding weeks 0, 48 and 150 were analyzed. Most participating children had recorded exposure to EBV and CMV.

The protocol used for the library was 3' RACE. TCR libraries were constructed from RNA with a 3' RACE protocol that used unique molecular identifiers to correct for PCR amplification bias. Up to 12 amplicon libraries were pooled and sequenced on an Illumina MiSeq with v2 2x250 paired-end chemistry. Processing in the source paper ran as follows. Decombinator was used to process the reads, assigning V and J genes and CDR3 and applying barcode-based correction of errors and PCR bias. Repertoires were subsampled to equal depth before Gini coefficient calculation using the R ineq package. Three approaches were used to assess CDR3 similarity: GLIPH, Hamming distance and a shared triplet metric. Using fastp at Q25 and MiXCR, TCRdb reprocessed the public reads and kept productive beta chains. CDR3 protein duplicates are merged, each entry listing the most common genes and DNA. TCRdb's processing, not the authors', yielded these V and J calls. For this sample there are some 40,000 distinct CDR3 sequences; approximately 6.1% appear just once. Approximately 0.97% of the sample is taken by the ten largest.

Taken with the paper, the label for treatment or condition translates to: PENTA 11 planned treatment interruption arm or continuous ART arm. The participants were children from the United Kingdom between 2 and 15 years old who had been on ART with at least three drugs for 24 weeks or longer. The study required cryopreserved PBMCs containing at least 5 million viable cells, and several candidate patients were excluded because of low viable PBMC yield. Naive CD4+ CD45RA+ CD45RO- T cells were FACS-sorted from thawed PBMCs on a FACSAria III cell sorter. The sorted cells were fixed, and RNA was then extracted with the RNeasy FFPE kit and afterward with the RNeasy Micro kit. The research as a whole found: The low number of patients is a limitation and the data should be interpreted with caution. In the naive CD4+ repertoires of PTI patients, CDR3 sharing between time points dropped after the start of interruption, while many sequences were shared between the end of interruption and 3 years later. An increase in the naive CD4+ Gini coefficient was observed by the end of treatment interruption, suggesting clonal expansion, and a return to baseline was observed by 3 years. The sorted CD45RA+ naive cells might contain minor non-naive CD45RA+ populations, such as EMRA or stem memory cells.

Germline trimming amounts to 4 bases on V and 0 bases on J, with 5 as the count of junction bases outside the gene matches. The CDR3 runs 15 residues from the cysteine to the phenylalanine. The CDR3 DNA has 45 bases and is translated from base 1. CDR1 and CDR2, per the germline V gene, are KGHSH and LQKENI. Ten or more counts support this clonotype. Its antigen is still unknown. No much larger clone is present one base from it, and per-base qualities are unavailable. The source is a pool of human donors with HIV. The sequence links TRBV18 to TRBJ2-5, with 7 bases in between that match TRBD2. The sample here was CD45RA+ CD4+ T cells from PBMCs, pooled from several time points, taken from a donor given antiretroviral therapy, either interrupted or continuous. The cell subset or site label, as the study defines it: naive CD4+ CD45RA+ CD45RO- T cells. The sequenced DNA is TGTGCCAGCTCACGGCAGCGGGGATACCAAGAGACCCAGTACTTC. Its protein reads: CASSRQRGYQETQYF.